Shown below are 30 T cell receptor beta chains from a single sample sequenced in a study of shared clonotypes between healthy human individuals. Libraries were prepared by immunoSEQ multiplex PCR; TCRdb keeps only in-frame clonotypes and omits some of them. The sample lists roughly 2.2 million clones, more than 85% occurring once. The source material was naive CD4+ T cells from PBMCs. This sample's subset: CD45RA+ positively selected. The receptors were sampled from a man aged 18 to 30 in good health. Some clones in this sample may be carry-over from other donors' samples.

This rearrangement joins TRBV28 to TRBJ2-7, with 8 bases matching TRBD1. J gave up 9 bases and V 6 bases, and 13 bases lay outside the gene matches. CDR3 length: 14 amino acids. Looked up from germline, CDR1 is MDHEN and CDR2 is SYDVKM. The CDR3 nucleotides are TGTGCCAGCAGATCCCGACAGGGGAATAGTGTGCAGTACTTC. This encodes CASRSRQGNSVQYF.

The CDR3 bases are TGTGCCAGCAGACCAGGACTCAATGGGGGGACCCAGTACTTC. This codes for CASRPGLNGGTQYF. The rearrangement uses TRBV6-5 and TRBJ2-5, with D perhaps assigned TRBD1 or TRBD2 (5 bases each). CDR1 MNHEY and CDR2 SVGAGI come from the germline V gene. This CDR3 region has 14 residues. The V gene lost 6 bases and the J gene lost 7 bases, with 18 bases spanning the gap.

Details on this clone: Additional DNA sequences in this sample encode the identical CDR3. CDR3 region: CASSLDSEKLFF. The DNA for the CDR3 is TGCGCCAGCAGCTTGGACAGTGAAAAACTGTTTTTT. This chain connects TRBV5-1 to TRBJ1-4; the D is unclear. Germline lookup yields CDR1 SGHRS and CDR2 YFSETQ. The CDR3 length is 12 residues. V lost 0 bases and J 7 bases, leaving 4 bases between the germline ends.

The chain recombines TRBV19 with TRBJ1-3; D ambiguous. The V end was cut by 5 bases, the J end by 2 bases, with 13 bases between. This CDR3 contains 15 residues. Germline assignment: CDR1 LNHDA and CDR2 SQIVND (reference sequence). CDR3 region: CASSRPRAAGNTIYF. As DNA, the CDR3 is TGTGCCAGTAGTCGCCCGAGGGCAGCTGGAAACACCATATATTTT. The entire variable domain, with the rest obtained from reference TRBV19 and TRBJ1-3, is as follows: DGGITQSPKYLFRKEGQNVTLSCEQNLNHDAMYWYRQDPGQGLRLIYYSQIVNDFQKGDIAEGYSVSREKKESFPLTVTSAQKNPTAFYLCASSRPRAAGNTIYFGEGSWLTVV.

V and J are TRBV5-4 and TRBJ1-1, with 7 bases fitting TRBD1. Germline CDR1 and CDR2: SGHNT and YYREEE (reference sequence). The V and J ends lost 0 bases and 6 bases, in that order; junction bases with no gene match: 5. The CDR3 is 14 residues long. DNA of the CDR3: TGTGCCAGCAGCTTGGTGCGAGGGGGCGCTGAAGCTTTCTTT. Its translation: CASSLVRGGAEAFF.

The V gene is TRBV2, the J gene TRBJ1-5; the D gene is possibly TRBD1 (5 bases). This CDR3 spans 14 amino acids. Deletions cut 6 bases from V and 5 bases from J, with 14 bases between. The germline gives CDR1 SNHLY, CDR2 FYNNEI. The CDR3 bases are TGTGCCAGCAGCACAGGCCTTGGGGATCAGCCCCAGCATTTT. Translated: CASSTGLGDQPQHF.

In DNA form, the CDR3 reads TGTGCCAGCAGTGTGGACAGGGGGCTCACTGAAGCTTTCTTT. Translation gives CASSVDRGLTEAFF. The V and J genes are TRBV25-1 and TRBJ1-1; 11 bases agree with TRBD1. The CDR3 totals 14 residues. Germline V gives CDR1 MGHDK, CDR2 SYGVNS. The junction had 2 bases not matched to a gene; V was cut back by 4 bases and J by 4 bases.

This clone came up once. The chain links TRBV6-4 to TRBJ2-1; the match to TRBD1 covers 9 bases. Trimming cost V 6 bases and J 7 bases; bases outside gene matches: 4. The germline V gene encodes CDR1 MRHNA and CDR2 SNTAGT. The CDR3 loop spans 13 amino acids. The CDR3 bases are TGTGCCAGCAGCGAAGACAGGGGGAATGAGCAGTTCTTC. Translation gives CASSEDRGNEQFF.

The chain recombines TRBV11-2 with TRBJ2-7; D gene uncertain. Germline values: CDR1 SGHAT, CDR2 FQNNGV. V lost 3 bases and J 4 bases, leaving 16 bases between the germline ends. This CDR3 has 15 amino acids. Written as DNA, the CDR3 is TGTGCCAGCAGCTTGATGATTCCCGGGCCTTACGAGCAGTACTTC. Translating it yields CASSLMIPGPYEQYF.

The chain couples TRBV28 to TRBJ1-2; D gene ambiguous. Germline loops: CDR1 MDHEN, CDR2 SYDVKM. V lost 3 bases to trimming and J lost 2 bases, with 19 bases between them. The CDR3 runs to 17 residues. CDR3 bases: TGTGCCAGCAGTTTTCTGGGCGAGCTAGCCCCAAACTATGGCTACACCTTC. This sequence encodes CASSFLGELAPNYGYTF.

The gene calls are TRBV5-4 and TRBJ2-2; 14 bases are a match to TRBD2. Germline values: CDR1 SGHNT, CDR2 YYREEE (reference sequence). The CDR3 is made up of 19 amino acids. V lost 4 bases to trimming and J lost 5 bases; unmatched junction nucleotides: 13. CDR3 bases: TGTGCCAGCAGCCCCAGGACTAGCGGGAGGTTTGTTGGAACCGGGGAGCTGTTTTTT. It is translated as CASSPRTSGRFVGTGELFF. The full variable domain, in which reference TRBV5-4 and TRBJ2-2 provide the parts outside the CDR3, is ETGVTQSPTHLIKTRGQQVTLRCSSQSGHNTVSWYQQALGQGPQFIFQYYREEENGRGNFPPRFSGLQFPNYSSELNVNALELDDSALYLCASSPRTSGRFVGTGELFFGEGSRLTVL.

The V and J genes are TRBV4-1 and TRBJ2-1; the match to TRBD2 covers 14 bases. The CDR3 sequence is 19 residues long. Trimming cost V 8 bases and J 6 bases; bases outside gene matches: 18. Germline V gene lookup returns CDR1 MGHRA and CDR2 YSYEKL. The CDR3 DNA reads as TGCGCCAGCCGCATAAGAAAGGGGACTAGCGGGAGCCGGCGCAATGAGCAGTTCTTC. It translates to CASRIRKGTSGSRRNEQFF.

The rearrangement links TRBV28 to TRBJ2-5; TRBD1 or TRBD2 may be the D gene (6 bases each). Germline V gives CDR1 MDHEN, CDR2 SYDVKM. The CDR3 runs to 15 residues. V lost 9 bases and J 2 bases, leaving 19 bases between the germline ends. As DNA, the CDR3 is TGTGCCAGTACAGGGACTGGCCTTTTACAAGAGACCCAGTACTTC. Translating gives CASTGTGLLQETQYF.

The chain uses TRBV7-2 and TRBJ2-3; TRBD2 matches at 9 bases. Germline V gene lookup returns CDR1 SGHTA and CDR2 FQGNSA. Trimming cost V 6 bases and J 1 base; bases outside gene matches: 2. This CDR3 has 14 residues. The CDR3 DNA follows: TGTGCCAGCAGGAGACTAGCGGGCACAGATACGCAGTATTTT. Translating it yields CASRRLAGTDTQYF.

The V and J genes are TRBV5-6 and TRBJ2-7, with TRBD2 matching over 8 bases. V shed 4 bases, J shed 2 bases, and the junction held 20 bases outside the gene matches. This CDR3 spans 19 amino acids. Germline V gene data show CDR1 as SGHDT and CDR2 as YYEEEE. The CDR3 is CASSDSSGWSQPLTYEQYF. The CDR3 DNA reads TGTGCCAGCAGCGATTCTAGCGGGTGGAGCCAACCTCTCACCTACGAGCAGTACTTC. Drawing the rest from reference TRBV5-6 and TRBJ2-7, the complete variable domain is DAGVTQSPTHLIKTRGQQVTLRCSPKSGHDTVSWYQQALGQGPQFIFQYYEEEERQRGNFPDRFSGHQFPNYSSELNVNALLLGDSALYLCASSDSSGWSQPLTYEQYFGPGTRLTVT.

This clone was recorded a few times. The chain couples TRBV9 to TRBJ1-1; 8 nucleotides match TRBD1. The CDR3 runs to 15 residues. J was trimmed by 3 bases and V by 3 bases; bases with no gene match: 7. Germline values: CDR1 SGDLS, CDR2 YYNGEE. This CDR3 is CASSANRGWDTEAFF. CDR3 sequence (DNA): TGTGCCAGCAGCGCCAACAGGGGGTGGGACACTGAAGCTTTCTTT. Full variable domain (remainder filled in from reference TRBV9 and TRBJ1-1): DSGVTQTPKHLITATGQRVTLRCSPRSGDLSVYWYQQSLDQGLQFLIQYYNGEERAKGNILERFSAQQFPDLHSELNLSSLELGDSALYFCASSANRGWDTEAFFGQGTRLTVV.

The CDR3 protein is CASSRGSAETQYF. The DNA for the CDR3 is TGCGCCAGCAGCCGGGGGAGCGCAGAGACCCAGTACTTC. The chain has TRBV5-1 and TRBJ2-5; tentative D call: TRBD2 (6 bases). CDR1 and CDR2 from the germline V gene are SGHRS and YFSETQ. The CDR3 runs to 13 residues. V shed 4 bases and J shed 4 bases, with 11 bases lying between them.

The chain joins TRBV14 to TRBJ1-3; D gene uncertain. The CDR3 spans 18 residues. CDR1 is SGHDN, CDR2 FVKESK, per germline. V lost 1 base and J lost 2, with 18 bases in between. Here the CDR3 reads CASSQVVSGSLTGNTIYF. The CDR3 region has the DNA TGTGCCAGCAGCCAAGTAGTATCCGGGTCTCTCACTGGAAACACCATATATTTT.

Here the CDR3 DNA reads TGTGCCAGCTCACCTCGTACTGGGACAGCGAACACTGAAGCTTTCTTT. Protein: CASSPRTGTANTEAFF. V gene TRBV18 combines with J gene TRBJ1-1, with 7 bases fitting TRBD1. The germline gives CDR1 KGHSH, CDR2 LQKENI. The CDR3 runs 16 residues. V was clipped by 3 bases and J by 1 base; unmatched bases: 8.

V and J are TRBV28 and TRBJ2-1; 12 bases are shared with TRBD1. V was clipped by 2 bases and J by 5 bases; unmatched bases: 7. Germline V lookup: CDR1 MDHEN, CDR2 SYDVKM. The CDR3 runs 17 residues. The CDR3 loop reads CASSLKPGQGAHNEQFF. In DNA form, the CDR3 reads TGTGCCAGCAGTTTAAAGCCGGGACAGGGGGCTCACAATGAGCAGTTCTTC.

The chain links TRBV5-1 to TRBJ2-3; 10 positions agree with TRBD2. CDR1 SGHRS and CDR2 YFSETQ come from the germline V gene. The J segment lost 6 bases and the V segment lost 7 bases, leaving 11 bases of the junction unmatched. This CDR3 comprises 15 residues. In DNA form, the CDR3 reads TGCGCCAGCCTTCTTCTAGCGGGAGTTGGGGATACGCAGTATTTT. It specifies CASLLLAGVGDTQYF.

V gene TRBV18 combines with J gene TRBJ1-4; D unclear. This CDR3 is built from 13 residues. Germline loops: CDR1 KGHSH, CDR2 LQKENI. Trimming cost V 3 bases and J 7 bases, with 9 bases left between them. The CDR3 sequence: CASSPRGSEKLFF. The CDR3 DNA is TGTGCCAGCTCACCCCGGGGTAGTGAAAAACTGTTTTTT.

The rearrangement joins TRBV7-3 to TRBJ2-1; D is tentatively TRBD1 or TRBD2 (5 bases each). V dropped 3 bases and J dropped 6 bases, with 18 bases sitting between them. CDR3 length: 16 residues. From germline, CDR1 is SGHTA and CDR2 FQGTGA. The CDR3 spells CASSFRPRESSNEQFF. The CDR3 DNA sequence: TGTGCCAGCAGCTTCCGCCCCAGGGAGTCCAGCAATGAGCAGTTCTTC.

V and J are TRBV29-1 and TRBJ1-4; 7 bases align to TRBD1. The CDR3 extends over 13 amino acids. Germline V gene sequence: CDR1 SQVTM, CDR2 ANQGSEA. J was trimmed by 8 bases and V by 6 bases; bases with no gene match: 9. CDR3 protein: CSVLLSGGEKLFF. DNA of the CDR3: TGCAGCGTCCTCCTCTCAGGGGGAGAAAAACTGTTTTTT.

The CDR3 here is CASRQGQETYEQYF. DNA of the CDR3: TGTGCCAGCAGGCAGGGACAGGAGACCTACGAGCAGTACTTC. This rearrangement joins TRBV5-4 to TRBJ2-7, with 8 positions matching TRBD1. This CDR3 is 14 amino acids long. Per the germline V gene, CDR1 is SGHNT and CDR2 is YYREEE (reference sequence). The V segment lost 5 bases and the J segment 2 bases; nucleotides outside the gene matches: 6.

The V gene is TRBV5-6, the J gene TRBJ1-5; a weak D match, TRBD1 (6 bases). Germline values: CDR1 SGHDT, CDR2 YYEEEE. The CDR3 length is 14 residues. Trimming removed 1 base from V and 3 bases from J, with 8 bases in between. In DNA form, the CDR3 reads TGTGCCAGCAGCTTGAGGGGGGCCAATCAGCCCCAGCATTTT. Its translation: CASSLRGANQPQHF. Based on the CDR3 plus reference TRBV5-6 and TRBJ1-5, the full variable domain is DAGVTQSPTHLIKTRGQQVTLRCSPKSGHDTVSWYQQALGQGPQFIFQYYEEEERQRGNFPDRFSGHQFPNYSSELNVNALLLGDSALYLCASSLRGANQPQHFGDGTRLSIL.

This clone appeared a single time. The V and J genes are TRBV6-5 and TRBJ2-3, with no clear D. Germline V gene lookup returns CDR1 MNHEY and CDR2 SVGAGI. The CDR3 covers 16 residues. V was clipped by 4 bases and J by 0 bases, with 14 bases between them. CDR3 region: CASSFTDLDSTDTQYF. CDR3 DNA sequence: TGTGCCAGCAGTTTTACGGACCTGGACAGCACAGATACGCAGTATTTT.

The chain couples TRBV12-5 to TRBJ2-3, with D hard to call. This CDR3 is built from 12 residues. V lost 2 bases and J lost 5, with 5 bases in between. Germline loops: CDR1 LGHNT, CDR2 FRNRAP. DNA of the CDR3: TGTGCTAGTGGTTTGACAGTAGATACGCAGTATTTT. Translated: CASGLTVDTQYF.

The rearrangement uses TRBV4-2 and TRBJ1-1; no firm D call. This CDR3 is 14 amino acids long. Germline V gives CDR1 LGHNA, CDR2 YNFKEQ. Trimming took 1 base from V and 9 from J, leaving 15 bases between them. The DNA of the CDR3 is TGTGCCAGCAGCCAAGGGGATAGACCTTCCCAAGCTTTCTTT. Translating gives CASSQGDRPSQAFF.

The gene calls are TRBV18 and TRBJ2-4, with D perhaps matching TRBD2 (5 bases). The germline V gene encodes CDR1 KGHSH and CDR2 LQKENI. V lost 2 bases to trimming and J lost 9 bases, with 14 bases between them. The CDR3 has 14 amino acids. The CDR3: CASSPNGVERIQYF. For the CDR3, the DNA is TGTGCCAGCTCACCAAACGGGGTCGAGCGCATTCAGTACTTC.